These 21 T cell receptor beta chains were sequenced from one sample in a study of blood T cell repertoires in COVID-19. Repertoires were generated with immunoSEQ multiplex PCR, while TCRdb's copy carries only in-frame clones and drops some. The sample comprises 70,000 to 95,000 clones, 88% of which are singletons, and less than 6% rests with the top ten. Material for sequencing was peripheral blood. The receptors come from a woman of 80 years or more with active COVID-19.

The CDR3 nucleotides are TGCGCCAGCAGCTTCCCAGGGTACGAGCAGTACTTC. This translates into CASSFPGYEQYF. V gene TRBV5-1 combines with J gene TRBJ2-7, with D possibly TRBD1 on 5 matching bases. V lost 2 bases to trimming and J lost 4 bases, with 7 bases between them. Germline CDR1 reads SGHRS; CDR2 reads YFSETQ. The CDR3 has 12 residues.

The chain combines TRBV7-9 with TRBJ1-2; a weak D match, TRBD1 (6 bases). Germline V gene data show CDR1 as SEHNR and CDR2 as FQNEAQ (reference sequence). This CDR3 contains 15 residues. Trimming pared 5 bases from V and 4 bases from J, leaving 17 bases between. In nucleotides, the CDR3 is TGTGCCAGCAGCACACAGGGCCTTGGGGTCTATGGCTACACCTTC. This gives the protein CASSTQGLGVYGYTF.

The chain couples TRBV7-7 to TRBJ2-5, with 8 bases lining up with TRBD2. This CDR3 is 14 amino acids long. Per germline, CDR1 SSHAT and CDR2 FNYEAQ (reference sequence). After removal of 4 bases from V and 10 bases from J, the junction contained 11 bases not matched to a gene. The CDR3 DNA reads TGTGCCAGCAGCTCCACGGGGCAAGCGGGAGTCCAGTACTTC. It specifies CASSSTGQAGVQYF. The full variable domain, in which reference TRBV7-7 and TRBJ2-5 provide the parts outside the CDR3, is GAGVSQSPRYKVTKRGQDVTLRCDPISSHATLYWYQQALGQGPEFLTYFNYEAQPDKSGLPSDRFSAERPEGSISTLTIQRTEQRDSAMYRCASSSTGQAGVQYFGPGTRLLVL.

V usage is TRBV2 and J usage is TRBJ1-5; D gene unclear. V was pared by 6 bases and J by 7 bases, with 16 bases between. Germline V CDR1 and CDR2: SNHLY, FYNNEI. The CDR3 contains 14 residues. CDR3 sequence: CASSAAGLVQPQHF. The CDR3 DNA follows: TGTGCCAGCAGCGCTGCGGGGTTGGTCCAGCCCCAGCATTTT.

The CDR3 region is CASSTQGAQGLFPTF. As DNA, the CDR3 is TGTGCCAGCAGTACACAGGGGGCGCAAGGTTTATTCCCCACCTTC. J is TRBJ1-2 and V is TRBV28, with TRBD1 matching over 9 bases. Germline trimming cut 5 bases from V and 13 bases from J; bases unmatched to any gene: 17. Germline V gene data show CDR1 as MDHEN and CDR2 as SYDVKM. CDR3 size: 15 residues.

The rearrangement links TRBV4-2 to TRBJ2-7; D call uncertain. The CDR3 consists of 17 residues. The V and J ends lost 0 bases and 6 bases respectively, with 21 bases between them. CDR1 is LGHNA and CDR2 is YNFKEQ in the germline V gene. CDR3 nucleotide sequence: TGTGCCAGCAGCCAAGACCTCCCTTCGGGTGCTCTTAGCGAGCAGTACTTC. Translation gives CASSQDLPSGALSEQYF.

V usage is TRBV4-1 and J usage is TRBJ1-1, with 7 nucleotides matching TRBD1. The CDR3 extends over 15 amino acids. The V and J ends lost 2 bases and 1 base, in that order; junction bases with no gene match: 4. CDR1 and CDR2 from the germline V gene are MGHRA and YSYEKL. CDR3 coding DNA: TGCGCCAGCAGCCAATCTCACAGGGGGAACACTGAAGCTTTCTTT. It specifies CASSQSHRGNTEAFF.

J is TRBJ1-2 and V is TRBV18; D is unresolved. Trimming shortened V by 2 bases and J by 6 bases, and 13 bases separated the two germline ends. Germline CDR1 and CDR2: KGHSH and LQKENI. This CDR3 contains 14 residues. Written as DNA, the CDR3 is TGTGCCAGCTCACCAGTGTGGACGGAGGATGGCTACACCTTC. Its translation is CASSPVWTEDGYTF.

The rearrangement joins TRBV19 to TRBJ1-1, with 7 positions matching TRBD1. The CDR3 sequence is 14 residues long. Germline-derived CDR1 and CDR2 are LNHDA and SQIVND (reference sequence). The junction had 8 bases not matched to a gene; V was cut back by 7 bases and J by 3 bases. CDR3 amino acids: CASNQRQGHTEAFF. The CDR3, as DNA: TGTGCCAGTAACCAAAGACAGGGCCACACTGAAGCTTTCTTT.

This chain connects TRBV9 to TRBJ2-7; the D is unclear. This CDR3 has 15 residues. V was pared by 0 bases and J by 0 bases, with 10 bases between. CDR1 and CDR2 from the germline V gene are SGDLS and YYNGEE. The CDR3 DNA is TGTGCCAGCAGCGTAGAGGCGGCTAGCTCCTACGAGCAGTACTTC. Amino acid sequence: CASSVEAASSYEQYF.

The genes are TRBV19 and TRBJ2-2; 12 positions match TRBD2. The CDR3 covers 16 residues. With V trimmed by 5 bases and J by 5 bases, 6 bases remained unmatched. Per the germline V gene, CDR1 is LNHDA and CDR2 is SQIVND (reference sequence). The CDR3 is CASSDTSGRKTGELFF. DNA of the CDR3: TGTGCCAGTAGTGATACTAGCGGGAGGAAGACCGGGGAGCTGTTTTTT.

The CDR3 is CASSSTADNSPLHF. The CDR3 region has the DNA TGTGCCAGCAGCTCCACGGCGGATAATTCACCCCTCCACTTT. This chain joins TRBV6-5 and TRBJ1-6; D remains ambiguous. This CDR3 has 14 amino acids. Germline CDR1 reads MNHEY; CDR2 reads SVGAGI. V lost 6 bases and J 5 bases, leaving 11 bases between the germline ends.

The gene calls are TRBV5-1 and TRBJ2-7; D gene ambiguous. The CDR3 is 14 residues long. CDR1 and CDR2 from the germline V gene are SGHRS and YFSETQ. Trimming took 0 bases from V and 7 from J, leaving 14 bases between them. The CDR3 DNA is TGCGCCAGCAGCTTGGAGGCACCCTACGGGGAGCAGTACTTC. It yields the protein CASSLEAPYGEQYF. Together with reference TRBV5-1 and TRBJ2-7, the CDR3 gives the full variable domain: KAGVTQTPRYLIKTRGQQVTLSCSPISGHRSVSWYQQTPGQGLQFLFEYFSETQRNKGNFPGRFSGRQFSNSRSEMNVSTLELGDSALYLCASSLEAPYGEQYFGPGTRLTVT.

The chain joins TRBV7-2 to TRBJ2-1, with a tentative D call TRBD1 (6 bases). The CDR3 consists of 13 residues. Germline V lookup: CDR1 SGHTA, CDR2 FQGNSA. Trimming stripped 5 bases from V and 12 bases from J, with 17 bases between. The CDR3: CASSTTNRAAQFF. In nucleotides, the CDR3 is TGTGCCAGCAGCACCACTAACAGGGCGGCGCAGTTCTTC.

This clone was recorded once. This sequence joins TRBV21-1 and TRBJ2-7; no DNA check was done on the table's D call, TRBD2. TRBV21-1 is a pseudogene. The CDR3 is made up of 18 amino acids. The DNA of the CDR3 is TGTGCCAGCAGCACCTCCCTGGGGACTAGCGGGAGTGAATACGAGCAGTACTTC. Translating gives CASSTSLGTSGSEYEQYF.

This chain uses TRBV7-2 with TRBJ2-1; tentative D call: TRBD1 (7 bases). V was pared by 5 bases and J by 7 bases, with 24 bases between. The CDR3 loop spans 17 amino acids. CDR1 and CDR2 from the germline V gene are SGHTA and FQGNSA. CDR3 sequence: CASSPALRGEWSNEQFF. The CDR3 DNA reads TGTGCCAGCAGCCCTGCCCTCAGGGGGGAGTGGTCGAATGAGCAGTTCTTC. Combining the CDR3 with reference TRBV7-2 and TRBJ2-1 gives the whole variable domain GAGVSQSPSNKVTEKGKDVELRCDPISGHTALYWYRQSLGQGLEFLIYFQGNSAPDKSGLPSDRFSAERTGGSVSTLTIQRTQQEDSAVYLCASSPALRGEWSNEQFFGPGTRLTVL.

The CDR3 sequence: CASSPREDQETQYF. The CDR3 nucleotides are TGTGCCAGCAGTCCTCGGGAAGACCAAGAGACCCAGTACTTC. The chain recombines TRBV27 with TRBJ2-5, with D tentatively TRBD2 (5 bases). Trimming pared 5 bases from V and 0 bases from J, leaving 10 bases between. The length of the CDR3 is 14 residues. The germline gives CDR1 MNHEY, CDR2 SMNVEV (reference sequence).

This clone was detected a few times. V gene TRBV5-1 combines with J gene TRBJ1-3; TRBD1 agrees at 7 bases. CDR1 is SGHRS, CDR2 YFSETQ, per germline. The CDR3 loop spans 14 amino acids. V lost 4 bases to trimming and J lost 4 bases; unmatched junction nucleotides: 5. The CDR3 sequence is CASSLDRVGNTIYF. The CDR3 nucleotides are TGCGCCAGCAGCCTTGACAGGGTCGGAAACACCATATATTTT.

The chain recombines TRBV4-1 with TRBJ1-4; weak D call: TRBD1 (6 bases). Germline loops: CDR1 MGHRA, CDR2 YSYEKL. This CDR3 spans 16 amino acids. Trimming cost V 4 bases and J 3 bases, with 15 bases left between them. The CDR3 nucleotides are TGCGCCAGCAGCCGTTCTGGGGGCGAAGCTAATGAAAAACTGTTTTTT. Translated, it gives CASSRSGGEANEKLFF.

The genes are TRBV5-1 and TRBJ2-6; D gene uncertain. CDR1 and CDR2 from the germline V gene are SGHRS and YFSETQ. The CDR3 totals 14 residues. V was trimmed by 4 bases and J by 0 bases, leaving 5 bases between them. In DNA, the CDR3 is TGCGCCAGCAGCCCTAACTCTGGGGCCAACGTCCTGACTTTC. Protein product: CASSPNSGANVLTF.

The rearrangement joins TRBV11-2 to TRBJ2-5; 7 bases are a match to TRBD2. Germline V gene lookup returns CDR1 SGHAT and CDR2 FQNNGV. The ends lost 3 bases at V and 4 bases at J; junction bases unmatched: 14. The CDR3 consists of 17 residues. The CDR3 region has the DNA TGTGCCAGCAGCTTTATCGGTCTCCAGCGGGGCGGAGAGACCCAGTACTTC. As protein: CASSFIGLQRGGETQYF.